The clone carrying this T cell receptor (beta chain) was detected only a few times. The antigen is undetermined. TCRdb re-called the reads through MiXCR, storing one row per CDR3 protein. The sample includes under 120,000 distinct CDR3 sequences, 42% of them seen just once. This CDR3 spans 12 amino acids. With 5 bases removed from V and 10 bases from J, the gap between germline ends came to 12 bases. These data are taken from a study of T cell repertoires in cytomegalovirus infection. Study overall: Well-studied HLA-B-restricted epitopes and recently identified HLA-C-restricted epitopes of CMV were both used in the study. Public TCR beta signature analysis indicated the presence of both CMV infection and matching HLA type. Notes on the study in general: HLA-C-restricted CMV clonotypes gave the most frequent clonotype in two of eight donors.

This sample comprised CD8+ T cells from cultured PBMCs, obtained from culture after CMV antigen stimulation. This receptor was taken from a human donor in good health (CMV status not recorded). Some clones in this sample may be carry-over from other donors' samples. The chain has TRBV12-3 or TRBV12-4 and TRBJ2-1, with D tentatively TRBD1 (6 bases). CDR3 coding DNA: TGTGCCAGCAGTACATGGACAGACGAGCAGTTCTTC. It encodes CASSTWTDEQFF.